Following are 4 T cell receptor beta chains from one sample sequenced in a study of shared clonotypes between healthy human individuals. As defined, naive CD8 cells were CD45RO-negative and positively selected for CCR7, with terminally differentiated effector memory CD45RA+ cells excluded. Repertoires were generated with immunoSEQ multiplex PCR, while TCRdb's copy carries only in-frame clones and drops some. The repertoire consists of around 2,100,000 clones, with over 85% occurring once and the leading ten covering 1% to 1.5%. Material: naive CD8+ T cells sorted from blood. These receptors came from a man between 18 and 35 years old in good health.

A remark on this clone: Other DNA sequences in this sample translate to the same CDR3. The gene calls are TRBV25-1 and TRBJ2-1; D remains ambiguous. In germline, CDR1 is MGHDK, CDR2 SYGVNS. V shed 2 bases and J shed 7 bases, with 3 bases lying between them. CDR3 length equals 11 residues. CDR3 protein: CASSEGNEQFF. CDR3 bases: TGTGCCAGCAGTGAAGGTAATGAGCAGTTCTTC.

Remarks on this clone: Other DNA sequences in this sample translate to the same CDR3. The CDR3 DNA reads as TGTGCCAGCAGCACAAGCGGGTCCACAGATACGCAGTATTTT. Residues: CASSTSGSTDTQYF. The genes are TRBV9 and TRBJ2-3, with D possibly being TRBD2 (6 bases). V shed 4 bases and J shed 2 bases, with 11 bases lying between them. The germline V gene encodes CDR1 SGDLS and CDR2 YYNGEE. The CDR3 sequence is 14 residues long.

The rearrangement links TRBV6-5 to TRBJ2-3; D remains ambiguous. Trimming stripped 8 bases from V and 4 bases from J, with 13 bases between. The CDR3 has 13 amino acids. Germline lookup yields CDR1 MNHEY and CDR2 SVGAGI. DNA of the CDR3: TGTGCCAGCGGCGCAGACTGGGCAGATACGCAGTATTTT. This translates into CASGADWADTQYF.

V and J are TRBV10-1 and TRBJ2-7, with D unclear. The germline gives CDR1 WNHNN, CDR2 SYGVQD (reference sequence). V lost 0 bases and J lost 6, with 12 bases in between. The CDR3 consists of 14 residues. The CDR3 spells CASSESIIIGEQYF. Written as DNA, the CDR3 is TGCGCCAGCAGTGAGTCGATTATCATCGGCGAGCAGTACTTC.